The sample holds many counts of the clone carrying this T cell receptor (beta chain). TCRdb independently ran MiXCR on the RACE reads; one entry per CDR3 protein. The sample carries about 340,000 distinct CDR3 sequences, around 7% recorded once. The sample is drawn from a study of human T cells and chemical hapten exposure. Documented time point: patch test 1, 2 weeks after DPC sensitization. Treatment denoted: therapeutic diphenylcyclopropenone sensitization with weekly scalp DPC. The sequencing used whole blood, collected in connection with sensitization to the hapten diphenylcyclopropenone (DPC). This clonotype was obtained from a woman between 18 and 29 years old with alopecia areata. Some clones in this sample may be carry-over from other donors' samples.

The CDR3 loop reads CASSPPTSGGPSNEQFF. For the CDR3, the DNA is TGTGCCAGCAGCCCTCCGACTAGCGGGGGCCCGAGCAATGAGCAGTTCTTC. The chain employs TRBV14 and TRBJ2-1, with 12 bases lining up with TRBD2. The CDR3 is 17 amino acids. V gave up 4 bases and J gave up 6 bases; unmatched junction bases: 10. Germline assignment: CDR1 SGHDN and CDR2 FVKESK.